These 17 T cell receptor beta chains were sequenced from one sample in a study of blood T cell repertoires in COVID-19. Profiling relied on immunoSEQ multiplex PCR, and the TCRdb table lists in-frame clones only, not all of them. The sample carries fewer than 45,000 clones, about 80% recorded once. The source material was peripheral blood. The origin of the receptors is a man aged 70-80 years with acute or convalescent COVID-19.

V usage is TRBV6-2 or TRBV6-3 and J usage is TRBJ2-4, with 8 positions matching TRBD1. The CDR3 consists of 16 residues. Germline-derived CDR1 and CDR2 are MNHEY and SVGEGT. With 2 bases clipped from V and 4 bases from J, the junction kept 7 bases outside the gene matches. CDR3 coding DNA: TGTGCCAGCAGTTACGAGGCAGGGGGCTTTAAAAACATTCAGTACTTC. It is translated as CASSYEAGGFKNIQYF.

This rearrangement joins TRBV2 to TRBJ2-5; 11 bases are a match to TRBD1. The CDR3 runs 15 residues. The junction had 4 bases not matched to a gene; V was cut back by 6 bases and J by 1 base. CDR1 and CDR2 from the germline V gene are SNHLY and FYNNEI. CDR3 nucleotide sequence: TGTGCCAGCAGGCGGGACAGGGGGTCCCAAGAGACCCAGTACTTC. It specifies CASRRDRGSQETQYF.

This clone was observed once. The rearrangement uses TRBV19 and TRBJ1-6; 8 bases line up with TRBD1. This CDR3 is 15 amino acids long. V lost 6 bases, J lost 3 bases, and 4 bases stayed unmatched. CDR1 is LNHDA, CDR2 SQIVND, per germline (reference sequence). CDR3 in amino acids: CASSNGQGYNSPLHF. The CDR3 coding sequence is TGTGCCAGTAGCAACGGACAGGGCTATAATTCACCCCTCCACTTT.

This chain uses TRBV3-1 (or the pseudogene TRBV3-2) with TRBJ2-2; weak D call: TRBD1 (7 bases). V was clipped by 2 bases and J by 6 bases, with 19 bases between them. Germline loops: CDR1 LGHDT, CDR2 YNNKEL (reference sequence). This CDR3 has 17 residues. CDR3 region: CASSQSRARGVAGELFF. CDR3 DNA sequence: TGTGCCAGCAGCCAATCCAGAGCCAGGGGGGTCGCCGGGGAGCTGTTTTTT.

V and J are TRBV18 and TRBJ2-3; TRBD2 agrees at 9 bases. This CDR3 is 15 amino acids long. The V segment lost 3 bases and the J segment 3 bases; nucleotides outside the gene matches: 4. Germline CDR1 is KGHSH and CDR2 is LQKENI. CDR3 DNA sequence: TGTGCCAGCTCACCGGCTAGCGGGGTAACAGATACGCAGTATTTT. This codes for CASSPASGVTDTQYF.

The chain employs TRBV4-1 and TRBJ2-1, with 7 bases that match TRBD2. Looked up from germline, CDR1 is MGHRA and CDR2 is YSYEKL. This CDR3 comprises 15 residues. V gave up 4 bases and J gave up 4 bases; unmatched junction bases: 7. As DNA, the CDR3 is TGCGCCAGCAGCCCCTCTGGCGGGGGATACAATGAGCAGTTCTTC. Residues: CASSPSGGGYNEQFF.

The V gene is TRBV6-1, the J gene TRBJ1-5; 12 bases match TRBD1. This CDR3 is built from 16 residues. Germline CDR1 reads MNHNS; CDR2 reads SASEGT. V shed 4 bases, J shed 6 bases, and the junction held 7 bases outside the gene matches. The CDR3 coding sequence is TGTGCCAGCAGTGGTTCGGGACAGGGGGCTCTTCAGCCCCAGCATTTT. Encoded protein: CASSGSGQGALQPQHF.

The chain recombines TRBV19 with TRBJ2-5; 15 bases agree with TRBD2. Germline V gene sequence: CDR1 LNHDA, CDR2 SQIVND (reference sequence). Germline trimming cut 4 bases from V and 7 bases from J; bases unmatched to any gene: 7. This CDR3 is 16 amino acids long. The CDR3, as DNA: TGTGCCAGTAGTACCGCGGGACTAGCGGGGGGTACGACCCAGTACTTC. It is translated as CASSTAGLAGGTTQYF. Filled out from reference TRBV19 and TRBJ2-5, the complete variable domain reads DGGITQSPKYLFRKEGQNVTLSCEQNLNHDAMYWYRQDPGQGLRLIYYSQIVNDFQKGDIAEGYSVSREKKESFPLTVTSAQKNPTAFYLCASSTAGLAGGTTQYFGPGTRLLVL.

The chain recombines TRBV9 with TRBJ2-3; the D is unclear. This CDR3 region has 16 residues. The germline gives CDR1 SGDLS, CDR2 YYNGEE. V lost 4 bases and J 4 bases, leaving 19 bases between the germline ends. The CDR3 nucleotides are TGTGCCAGCAGCCCGTCCTTTGACCAGCGCGCAGATACGCAGTATTTT. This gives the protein CASSPSFDQRADTQYF.

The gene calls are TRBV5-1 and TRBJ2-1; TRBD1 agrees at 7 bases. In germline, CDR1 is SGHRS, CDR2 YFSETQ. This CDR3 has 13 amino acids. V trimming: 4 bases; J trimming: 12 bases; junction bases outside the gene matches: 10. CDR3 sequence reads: CASSPAGTDGQFF. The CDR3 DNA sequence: TGCGCCAGCAGCCCTGCCGGGACAGATGGGCAGTTCTTC.

The CDR3 spells CSATLSETQYF. DNA for the CDR3: TGCAGTGCTACACTAAGCGAGACCCAGTACTTC. V usage is TRBV20-1 and J usage is TRBJ2-5; D call uncertain. The CDR3 loop spans 11 amino acids. Per germline, CDR1 DFQATT and CDR2 SNEGSKA (reference sequence). The ends were cut back, 4 bases at V and 5 bases at J, with 8 bases in the middle.

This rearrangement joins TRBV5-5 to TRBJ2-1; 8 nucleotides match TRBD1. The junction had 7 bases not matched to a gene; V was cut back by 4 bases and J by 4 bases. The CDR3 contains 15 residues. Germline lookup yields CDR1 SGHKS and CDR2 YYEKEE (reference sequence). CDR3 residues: CASSQSGTGYNEQFF. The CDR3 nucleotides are TGTGCCAGCAGCCAATCCGGGACAGGTTACAATGAGCAGTTCTTC.

CDR3: CASSLTGAMNTEAFF. CDR3 bases: TGTGCCAGCAGTTTGACAGGGGCCATGAACACTGAAGCTTTCTTT. V usage is TRBV28 and J usage is TRBJ1-1; 8 nucleotides align to TRBD1. This CDR3 is 15 amino acids long. The V gene end was trimmed by 3 bases and the J gene end by 0 bases; junction bases not matched to a gene: 3. Germline V lookup: CDR1 MDHEN, CDR2 SYDVKM.

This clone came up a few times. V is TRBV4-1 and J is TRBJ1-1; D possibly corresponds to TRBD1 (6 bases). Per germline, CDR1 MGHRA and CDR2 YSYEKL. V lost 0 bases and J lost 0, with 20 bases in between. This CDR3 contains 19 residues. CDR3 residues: CASSQDLNGQLSLNTEAFF. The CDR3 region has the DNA TGCGCCAGCAGCCAAGATCTAAATGGACAGTTATCTCTGAACACTGAAGCTTTCTTT.

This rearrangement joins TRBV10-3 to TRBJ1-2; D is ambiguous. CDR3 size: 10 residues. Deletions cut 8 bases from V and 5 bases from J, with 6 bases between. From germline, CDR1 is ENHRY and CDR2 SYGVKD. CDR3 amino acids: CAIGQYGYTF. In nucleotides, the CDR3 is TGTGCCATCGGGCAGTATGGCTACACCTTC.

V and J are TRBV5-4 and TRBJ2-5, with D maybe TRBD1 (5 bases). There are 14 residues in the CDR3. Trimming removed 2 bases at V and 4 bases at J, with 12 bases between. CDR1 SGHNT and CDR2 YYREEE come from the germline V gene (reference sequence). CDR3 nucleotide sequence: TGTGCCAGCAGCTTTGGGGCAGACCCAGAGACCCAGTACTTC. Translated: CASSFGADPETQYF.

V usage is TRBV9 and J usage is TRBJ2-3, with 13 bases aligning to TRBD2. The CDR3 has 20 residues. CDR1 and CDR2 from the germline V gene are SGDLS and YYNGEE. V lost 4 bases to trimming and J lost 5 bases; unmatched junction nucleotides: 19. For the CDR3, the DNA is TGTGCCAGCAGCTTCTCGTCCGGGACTAGCGGGGTAAGGTTGGGAGATACGCAGTATTTT. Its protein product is CASSFSSGTSGVRLGDTQYF.